This T cell receptor (beta chain) was recorded in a study of cytomegalovirus exposure and HLA in healthy donors. CDR1 and CDR2 from the germline V gene are KGHSH and LQKENI. With V trimmed by 0 bases and J by 4 bases, 3 bases remained unmatched. There are 17 residues in the CDR3. PCR involved 60 Vbeta and 13 Jbeta primers. The method was immunoSEQ multiplex PCR; TCRdb's version includes in-frame clones alone and lacks a portion of them. The sample holds tens of thousands of clones, over 70% seen once. The sequence came from a man in his 70s in good health and CMV-seronegative. This chain joins TRBV18 and TRBJ2-4; 13 bases map to TRBD2. Sequenced sample: PBMCs. The CDR3 DNA reads as TGTGCCAGCTCACCACCCACTAGCGGGGGGGAGAAAAACATTCAGTACTTC. It yields the protein CASSPPTSGGEKNIQYF.